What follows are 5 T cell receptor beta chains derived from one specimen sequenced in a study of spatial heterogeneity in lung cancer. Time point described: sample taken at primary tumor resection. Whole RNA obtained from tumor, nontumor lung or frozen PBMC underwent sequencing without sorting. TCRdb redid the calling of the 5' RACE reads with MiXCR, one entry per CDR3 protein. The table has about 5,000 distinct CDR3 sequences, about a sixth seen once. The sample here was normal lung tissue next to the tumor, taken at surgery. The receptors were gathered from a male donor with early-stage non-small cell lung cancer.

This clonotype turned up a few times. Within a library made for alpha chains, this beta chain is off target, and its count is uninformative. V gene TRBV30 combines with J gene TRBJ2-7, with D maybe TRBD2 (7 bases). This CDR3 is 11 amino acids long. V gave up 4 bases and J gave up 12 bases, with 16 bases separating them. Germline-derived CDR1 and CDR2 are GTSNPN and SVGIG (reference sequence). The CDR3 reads CAWTEGEGRYF. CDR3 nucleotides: TGTGCCTGGACCGAGGGGGAGGGAAGGTACTTC.

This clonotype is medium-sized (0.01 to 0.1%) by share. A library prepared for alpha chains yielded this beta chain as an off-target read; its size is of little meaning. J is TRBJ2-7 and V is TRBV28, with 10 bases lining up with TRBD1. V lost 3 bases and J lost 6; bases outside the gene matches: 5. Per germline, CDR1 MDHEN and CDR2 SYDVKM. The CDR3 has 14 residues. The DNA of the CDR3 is TGTGCCAGCAGTTTCCCTTGGACAGGGGGCGAGCAGTACTTC. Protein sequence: CASSFPWTGGEQYF.

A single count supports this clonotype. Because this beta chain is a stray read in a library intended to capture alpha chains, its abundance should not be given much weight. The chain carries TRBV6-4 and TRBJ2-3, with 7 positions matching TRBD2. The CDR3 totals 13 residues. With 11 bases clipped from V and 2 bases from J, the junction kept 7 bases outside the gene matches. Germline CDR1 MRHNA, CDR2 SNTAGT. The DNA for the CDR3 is TGTGCCGCGGGGGATCTAAACACAGATACGCAGTATTTT. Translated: CAAGDLNTDTQYF.

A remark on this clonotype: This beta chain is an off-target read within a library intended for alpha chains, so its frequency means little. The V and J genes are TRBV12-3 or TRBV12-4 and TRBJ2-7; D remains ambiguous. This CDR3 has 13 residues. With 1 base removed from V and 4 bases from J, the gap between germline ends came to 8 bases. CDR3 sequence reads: CASSLGTVYEQYF. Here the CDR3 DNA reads TGTGCCAGCAGTTTAGGCACAGTATACGAGCAGTACTTC.

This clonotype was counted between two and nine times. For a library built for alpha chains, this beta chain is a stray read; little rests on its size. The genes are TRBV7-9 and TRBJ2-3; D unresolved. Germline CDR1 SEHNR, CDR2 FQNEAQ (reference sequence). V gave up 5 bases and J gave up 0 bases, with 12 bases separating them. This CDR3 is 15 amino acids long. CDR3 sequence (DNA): TGTGCCAGCAGCGCATTAGTTTCTAGCACAGATACGCAGTATTTT. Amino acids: CASSALVSSTDTQYF.